Presented here are 30 T cell receptor beta chains from one specimen sequenced in a study of glioma-infiltrating T cells after dendritic cell vaccination. The time point: after dendritic cell vaccination, including at tumor progression/relapse. The assay was immunoSEQ multiplex PCR, and TCRdb's table has in-frame clones only and misses some. The data show some 78,000 clones, around 85% seen once. The input for sequencing was blood, taken after dendritic cell vaccination. The source of these receptors is a human donor with glioblastoma.

The rearrangement links TRBV7-2 to TRBJ2-2, with a possible D match to TRBD2 (6 bases). Germline V gives CDR1 SGHTA, CDR2 FQGNSA. Trimming cost V 5 bases and J 7 bases, with 14 bases left between them. The CDR3 extends over 14 amino acids. The CDR3 nucleotides read TGTGCCAGCAGCGCGCCTAGCGTTAGCGGGGAGCTGTTTTTT. Amino acid sequence: CASSAPSVSGELFF.

This clone has just one count. This chain links TRBV6-6 with TRBJ2-7, with D unclear. CDR3 length: 13 residues. Germline CDR1 is MNHNY and CDR2 is SVGAGI (reference sequence). Trimming removed 7 bases at V and 4 bases at J, with 14 bases between. This CDR3 reads CASTNAWPYEQYF. The CDR3 bases are TGTGCCAGCACCAACGCCTGGCCGTACGAGCAGTACTTC.

The chain carries TRBV5-1 and TRBJ1-1; tentative D call: TRBD1 (5 bases). Trimming cost V 0 bases and J 4 bases, with 16 bases left between them. CDR1 is SGHRS and CDR2 is YFSETQ in the germline V gene. The CDR3 contains 16 residues. The CDR3 here is CASSLEIGQGSTEAFF. CDR3 sequence (DNA): TGCGCCAGCAGCTTGGAGATCGGGCAGGGAAGCACTGAAGCTTTCTTT.

The chain couples TRBV5-6 to TRBJ2-3, with 10 bases fitting TRBD1. This CDR3 spans 16 amino acids. The ends lost 1 base at V and 2 bases at J; junction bases unmatched: 4. The germline gives CDR1 SGHDT, CDR2 YYEEEE. CDR3 region: CASSLSGTGDTDTQYF. The CDR3 region has the DNA TGTGCCAGCAGCTTGTCCGGGACAGGGGACACAGATACGCAGTATTTT.

The rearrangement uses TRBV15 and TRBJ2-1, with D possibly being TRBD2 (5 bases). This CDR3 has 14 residues. The V end was cut by 0 bases, the J end by 5 bases, with 8 bases between. CDR1 is LNHNV and CDR2 is YYDKDF in the germline V gene (reference sequence). Written as DNA, the CDR3 is TGTGCCACCAGCAGAGATCTGCGGGACAATGAGCAGTTCTTC. Translated: CATSRDLRDNEQFF.

As concerns this clone: Within the sample, other DNA sequences also encode this same CDR3. This chain links TRBV27 with TRBJ1-1, with D perhaps TRBD1 (5 bases). CDR3 length: 13 amino acids. Trimming shortened V by 6 bases and J by 2 bases, and 10 bases separated the two germline ends. Germline V gene sequence: CDR1 MNHEY, CDR2 SMNVEV (reference sequence). The CDR3: CASSLTANTEAFF. Written as DNA, the CDR3 is TGTGCCAGCAGCCTGACAGCAAACACTGAAGCTTTCTTT.

The genes are TRBV5-1 and TRBJ2-5, with D maybe TRBD2 (5 bases). CDR1 and CDR2 from the germline V gene are SGHRS and YFSETQ. Trimming removed 4 bases at V and 7 bases at J, with 14 bases between. The CDR3 is 13 residues long. This CDR3 is CASSADSWGTQYF. As DNA, the CDR3 is TGCGCCAGCAGCGCGGACTCATGGGGGACCCAGTACTTC.

The chain has TRBV11-2 and TRBJ1-1; no clear D. V lost 1 base, J lost 5 bases, and 14 bases lay in between. The CDR3 has 15 residues. Germline CDR1 reads SGHAT; CDR2 reads FQNNGV. CDR3 DNA: TGTGCCAGCAGCTTAGCAACGGTTTTGGAGACTGAAGCTTTCTTT. Translating gives CASSLATVLETEAFF.

This clone has more than one count but fewer than ten. The gene calls are TRBV19 and TRBJ1-4; 7 bases fit TRBD1. CDR3 length: 17 residues. Germline-derived CDR1 and CDR2 are LNHDA and SQIVND (reference sequence). After removal of 5 bases from V and 0 bases from J, the junction contained 9 bases not matched to a gene. In nucleotides, the CDR3 is TGTGCCAGTAGTGTTTGGACAGGCGACACAACTAATGAAAAACTGTTTTTT. This encodes CASSVWTGDTTNEKLFF.

The CDR3 DNA reads as TGTGCCAGCAGACTCGGACTAGCGGGAGTCTATGAGCAGTTCTTC. Residues: CASRLGLAGVYEQFF. The J gene is TRBJ2-1, the V gene TRBV7-9; the match to TRBD2 covers 13 bases. The CDR3 length is 15 residues. The ends lost 6 bases at V and 8 bases at J; junction bases unmatched: 7. Looked up from germline, CDR1 is SEHNR and CDR2 is FQNEAQ (reference sequence).

In this sample, this clone turned up a few times. The DNA of the CDR3 is TGTGCCAGCAAATGTTCCAGGGGGCTAAATAATTCACCCCTCCACTTT. As protein: CASKCSRGLNNSPLHF. V is TRBV9 and J is TRBJ1-6; TRBD1 aligns across 8 bases. The CDR3 contains 16 residues. Germline CDR1 is SGDLS and CDR2 is YYNGEE. The V segment lost 6 bases and the J segment 5 bases; nucleotides outside the gene matches: 10. The full variable domain, completed using reference TRBV9 and TRBJ1-6, is DSGVTQTPKHLITATGQRVTLRCSPRSGDLSVYWYQQSLDQGLQFLIQYYNGEERAKGNILERFSAQQFPDLHSELNLSSLELGDSALYFCASKCSRGLNNSPLHFGNGTRLTVT.

This clone was recorded once. The rearrangement uses TRBV7-8 and TRBJ1-2; unclear D gene. V lost 1 base and J lost 3, with 6 bases in between. The CDR3 extends over 13 amino acids. CDR1 is SGHVS, CDR2 FQNEAQ, per germline. For the CDR3, the DNA is TGTGCCAGCAGCTTAGGAGTGGACTATGGCTACACCTTC. Translation gives CASSLGVDYGYTF.

The genes are TRBV5-1 and TRBJ2-3; 10 nucleotides agree with TRBD2. The CDR3 is 14 amino acids. Germline assignment: CDR1 SGHRS and CDR2 YFSETQ. V was pared by 3 bases and J by 6 bases, with 4 bases of the junction left unmatched. The CDR3 nucleotides read TGCGCCAGCAGCTACTCTAGCGGGGGTGATACGCAGTATTTT. Its translation: CASSYSSGGDTQYF.

The rearrangement joins TRBV29-1 to TRBJ1-2, with D possibly TRBD1 on 6 matching bases. The CDR3 contains 12 residues. The V end was cut by 6 bases, the J end by 8 bases, with 16 bases between. CDR1 and CDR2 (germline): SQVTM, ANQGSEA. This CDR3 is CSVRSAGAGYTF. DNA of the CDR3: TGCAGCGTCCGAAGTGCGGGGGCAGGCTACACCTTC. Looking up the rest from reference TRBV29-1 and TRBJ1-2 gives the full variable domain: SAVISQKPSRDICQRGTSLTIQCQVDSQVTMMFWYRQQPGQSLTLIATANQGSEATYESGFVIDKFPISRPNLTFSTLTVSNMSPEDSSIYLCSVRSAGAGYTFGSGTRLTVV.

The CDR3 spells CASSVVPGSFSEAFF. For the CDR3, the DNA is TGTGCCAGCAGCGTAGTCCCGGGATCGTTTTCTGAAGCTTTCTTT. This chain joins TRBV9 and TRBJ1-1; D is uncertain. Germline V gene sequence: CDR1 SGDLS, CDR2 YYNGEE. The CDR3 length is 15 residues. V was cut by 0 bases and J by 6 bases, with 15 bases left in between.

To note about this clone: This same CDR3 is encoded by further DNA sequences in the sample. The chain carries TRBV9 and TRBJ2-1; 11 nucleotides line up with TRBD1. The J segment lost 7 bases and the V segment lost 3 bases, leaving 6 bases of the junction unmatched. The germline CDR1 and CDR2 sequences are SGDLS and YYNGEE. The CDR3 sequence is 15 residues long. CDR3 in amino acids: CASSAGQGAYNEQFF. CDR3 sequence (DNA): TGTGCCAGCAGCGCTGGACAGGGGGCATATAATGAGCAGTTCTTC. The full variable domain, in which reference TRBV9 and TRBJ2-1 provide the parts outside the CDR3, is DSGVTQTPKHLITATGQRVTLRCSPRSGDLSVYWYQQSLDQGLQFLIQYYNGEERAKGNILERFSAQQFPDLHSELNLSSLELGDSALYFCASSAGQGAYNEQFFGPGTRLTVL.

The chain couples TRBV5-4 to TRBJ2-5, with TRBD2 identical over 7 bases. The CDR3 covers 14 residues. The ends lost 6 bases at V and 5 bases at J; junction bases unmatched: 10. From germline, CDR1 is SGHNT and CDR2 YYREEE (reference sequence). CDR3 DNA sequence: TGTGCCAGCACCTGGGGGGGTCTAGGGGAGACCCAGTACTTC. It specifies CASTWGGLGETQYF.

The rearrangement uses TRBV19 and TRBJ2-3; perhaps TRBD1 as D (5 bases). Germline V gives CDR1 LNHDA, CDR2 SQIVND (reference sequence). V shed 9 bases and J shed 2 bases, with 18 bases lying between them. This CDR3 contains 15 residues. This CDR3 reads CASHLLGRDTDTQYF. In DNA form, the CDR3 reads TGTGCCAGCCACCTACTGGGCAGGGACACAGATACGCAGTATTTT.

The gene calls are TRBV5-1 and TRBJ2-7; 9 bases are shared with TRBD1. CDR1 is SGHRS, CDR2 YFSETQ, per germline. Unmatched junction bases numbered 4, after V lost 3 bases and J lost 3 bases. This CDR3 spans 14 amino acids. CDR3 in amino acids: CASSWRQGDYEQYF. CDR3 DNA: TGCGCCAGCAGCTGGCGACAGGGGGACTACGAGCAGTACTTC.

The chain uses TRBV6-1 and TRBJ1-6; D call uncertain. V was shortened by 4 bases and J by 7 bases, with 11 bases between the two germline ends. The CDR3 length is 14 residues. Germline values: CDR1 MNHNS, CDR2 SASEGT. The chain's CDR3 is CASSGAQANSPLHF. The CDR3 DNA sequence: TGTGCCAGCAGTGGGGCCCAGGCAAATTCACCCCTCCACTTT.

The chain combines TRBV5-4 with TRBJ2-3; 13 positions agree with TRBD2. The CDR3 length is 15 residues. V lost 4 bases to trimming and J lost 9 bases; unmatched junction nucleotides: 8. CDR1 is SGHNT and CDR2 is YYREEE in the germline V gene (reference sequence). The DNA of the CDR3 is TGTGCCAGCAGCCCCGGACTAGCGGGGGCCTGGACGCAGTATTTT. This translates into CASSPGLAGAWTQYF.

V usage is TRBV6-4 and J usage is TRBJ2-3; 12 bases align to TRBD1. Trimming removed 8 bases from V and 4 bases from J; junction bases left unmatched: 4. Germline V gives CDR1 MRHNA, CDR2 SNTAGT. The CDR3 extends over 14 amino acids. CDR3 amino acids: CASGTGGSADTQYF. CDR3 nucleotide sequence: TGTGCCAGCGGGACAGGGGGCTCCGCAGATACGCAGTATTTT.

A single count supports this clone. The chain employs TRBV19 and TRBJ1-5; 9 bases are shared with TRBD1. This CDR3 contains 19 residues. Germline V gene sequence: CDR1 LNHDA, CDR2 SQIVND (reference sequence). V lost 6 bases to trimming and J lost 0 bases; unmatched junction nucleotides: 15. The CDR3 here is CASRLWGTGGSLSNQPQHF. The CDR3 DNA is TGTGCCAGTAGGCTATGGGGTACAGGGGGCTCACTTAGCAATCAGCCCCAGCATTTT.

This clone was found a few times. This chain links TRBV21-1 with TRBJ2-5; the table's D call, TRBD1, has no DNA check behind it. TRBV21-1 is described as a pseudogene. This CDR3 contains 13 residues. The CDR3 reads CASIRDNQETQYF. As DNA, the CDR3 is TGTGCCAGCATCCGGGACAATCAAGAGACCCAGTACTTC.

This chain joins TRBV14 and TRBJ2-3, with a possible D match to TRBD2 (6 bases). The length of the CDR3 is 14 residues. CDR1 and CDR2 (germline): SGHDN, FVKESK. The V gene lost 9 bases and the J gene lost 1 base, with 14 bases spanning the gap. The CDR3 DNA is TGTGCCAGGCTACTAGCTAGCGGCACAGATACGCAGTATTTT. As protein: CARLLASGTDTQYF.

The chain joins TRBV19 to TRBJ1-4; D gene unclear. The CDR3 length is 14 residues. Per germline, CDR1 LNHDA and CDR2 SQIVND (reference sequence). Trimming removed 5 bases from V and 1 base from J, with 8 bases in between. DNA for the CDR3: TGTGCCAGTAGTTTCTACCAAACTAATGAAAAACTGTTTTTT. This sequence encodes CASSFYQTNEKLFF. The full variable domain, rest sourced from reference TRBV19 and TRBJ1-4, is DGGITQSPKYLFRKEGQNVTLSCEQNLNHDAMYWYRQDPGQGLRLIYYSQIVNDFQKGDIAEGYSVSREKKESFPLTVTSAQKNPTAFYLCASSFYQTNEKLFFGSGTQLSVL.

The chain is built from TRBV9 and TRBJ2-1; D might be TRBD1 (5 bases). Per germline, CDR1 SGDLS and CDR2 YYNGEE. CDR3 length: 14 amino acids. V gave up 0 bases and J gave up 4 bases, with 8 bases separating them. CDR3 sequence (DNA): TGTGCCAGCAGCGTAGACGACAGTTACAATGAGCAGTTCTTC. It specifies CASSVDDSYNEQFF. Drawing the rest from reference TRBV9 and TRBJ2-1, the complete variable domain is DSGVTQTPKHLITATGQRVTLRCSPRSGDLSVYWYQQSLDQGLQFLIQYYNGEERAKGNILERFSAQQFPDLHSELNLSSLELGDSALYFCASSVDDSYNEQFFGPGTRLTVL.

V gene TRBV7-9 combines with J gene TRBJ2-7, with TRBD1 identical over 7 bases. The CDR3 has 14 amino acids. V shed 2 bases and J 5 bases; nucleotides not matched to a gene: 6. Germline CDR1 and CDR2: SEHNR and FQNEAQ (reference sequence). This CDR3 reads CASSLTTGSHEQYF. CDR3 sequence (DNA): TGTGCCAGCAGCTTAACGACAGGGAGCCACGAGCAGTACTTC.

This chain links TRBV5-1 with TRBJ1-2, with TRBD1 matching 9 bases. Trimming cost V 0 bases and J 4 bases; bases outside gene matches: 10. CDR1 is SGHRS, CDR2 YFSETQ, per germline. This CDR3 is built from 17 residues. Here the CDR3 reads CASSLGTGALLRYGYTF. The CDR3, as DNA: TGCGCCAGCAGCTTGGGGACAGGGGCCCTCCTTCGCTATGGCTACACCTTC.

V is TRBV27 and J is TRBJ1-1; the match to TRBD1 covers 7 bases. The J segment lost 0 bases and the V segment lost 3 bases, leaving 10 bases of the junction unmatched. The CDR3 contains 17 residues. Germline loops: CDR1 MNHEY, CDR2 SMNVEV (reference sequence). The CDR3 protein is CASSFRTGVNMNTEAFF. CDR3 DNA: TGTGCCAGCAGTTTTCGGACAGGCGTCAACATGAACACTGAAGCTTTCTTT.